This T cell receptor beta chain was sequenced in a study of post-analysis software for immune sequencing data. Study overall: Recorded subtypes: relapsing-remitting, secondary progressive, progressive-relapsing; some patients unannotated. The study, taken as a whole, reports: Patients carried roughly 5 TRBV segments more frequently than controls did, and TRBV5-6, TRBV5-1 and TRBV20-1 were among them.

V was trimmed by 0 bases and J by 6 bases, leaving 6 bases between them. The CDR3 spans 12 residues. Germline V gene sequence: CDR1 MNHEY, CDR2 SVGAGI. This clonotype was observed a few times. Antigen unknown. Unique molecular identifiers had been added to the TCR beta cDNA libraries. Between 1 and 10 million T cells gave rise to around 500,000 cDNA molecules. TCRdb recomputed calls from the PCR reads with MiXCR, one row per CDR3 protein. In the table there are 600,000 to 700,000 distinct CDR3 sequences, 55% to 70% of which are singletons. This TCR derives from a girl aged 2 to 10 with multiple sclerosis. Input material: blood. The chain employs TRBV6-5 and TRBJ2-7, with D perhaps being TRBD1 or TRBD2 (5 bases each). The CDR3 sequence: CASSYSRGEQYF. CDR3 nucleotides: TGTGCCAGCAGTTACTCGAGGGGCGAGCAGTACTTC.